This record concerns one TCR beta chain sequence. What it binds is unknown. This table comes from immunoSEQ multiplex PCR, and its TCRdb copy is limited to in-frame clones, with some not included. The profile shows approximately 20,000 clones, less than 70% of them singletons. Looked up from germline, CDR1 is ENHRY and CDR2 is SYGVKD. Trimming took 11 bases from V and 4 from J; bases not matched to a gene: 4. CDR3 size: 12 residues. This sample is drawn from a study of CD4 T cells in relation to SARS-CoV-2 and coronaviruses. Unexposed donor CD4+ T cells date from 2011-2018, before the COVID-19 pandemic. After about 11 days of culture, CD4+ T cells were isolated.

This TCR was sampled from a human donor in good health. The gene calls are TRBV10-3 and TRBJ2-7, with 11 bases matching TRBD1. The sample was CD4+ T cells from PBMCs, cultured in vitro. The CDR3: CAAGQGAYEQYF. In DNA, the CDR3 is TGTGCCGCTGGACAGGGGGCATACGAGCAGTACTTC.